This T cell receptor (beta chain) was captured by sequencing in a study of blood T cell repertoires in COVID-19. TCRdb's table, derived via immunoSEQ multiplex PCR, lists solely in-frame clones and lacks some. The sample contains roughly 200,000 clones, roughly 79% of which appear only once. The CDR3 contains 14 residues. Germline V gene data show CDR1 as SEHNR and CDR2 as FQNEAQ (reference sequence). V gave up 7 bases and J gave up 7 bases; unmatched junction bases: 12. This clonotype was sampled from a woman aged 40 to 50 with COVID-19, enrolled during active disease. Sequencing was carried out using peripheral blood. The J gene is TRBJ1-2, the V gene TRBV7-9; 7 bases align to TRBD1. Here the CDR3 DNA reads TGTGCCAGCACCCGGACAGGCGGAAGCGTTGGCTACACCTTC. This codes for CASTRTGGSVGYTF.